These T cell receptor beta chains were read from a single sample in a study of blood T cell repertoires in COVID-19. Assay used: immunoSEQ multiplex PCR; TCRdb lists only in-frame clones, some missing. This repertoire shows over 40,000 clones, 90% found once; its top ten account for about 5.1%. The specimen was peripheral blood. All receptors derive from a man aged 65-85 years with acute or convalescent COVID-19. Both conserved end residues are part of each CDR3. Fields, in order: D gene, V gene, J gene, clone size, CDR3 DNA, CDR3 protein. A D gene is named only where the DNA matches it firmly. Size tells how often a clone was seen (once, few, many) or the class of an expanded clone, and some rows leave it out.

-,TRBV7-9,TRBJ1-4,-,TGTGCCAGCAGCCCCTCGACAGCATATAATGAAAAACTGTTTTTT,CASSPSTAYNEKLFF
-,TRBV29-1,TRBJ1-2,-,TGCAGCGTTGACTTAGTTGCAGGGAATTCCTACTATGGCTACACCTTC,CSVDLVAGNSYYGYTF
TRBD2,TRBV5-1,TRBJ2-7,-,TGCGCCAGCAGCTTGGATCTAGCGGGGGGGCCGTACCGAACCTACGAGCAGTACTTC,CASSLDLAGGPYRTYEQYF
-,TRBV4-3,TRBJ2-5,-,TGCGCCAGCAGCCTAGGACAGCAAGAGACCCAGTACTTC,CASSLGQQETQYF
-,TRBV2,TRBJ1-1,-,TGTGCCAGCGATAGGACAGCCATGGGCACTGAAGCTTTCTTT,CASDRTAMGTEAFF
TRBD2,TRBV9,TRBJ2-5,-,TGTGCCAGCAGCTCGGGACTAGCGGGGGTGGGGACCCAGTACTTC,CASSSGLAGVGTQYF
TRBD1,TRBV6-1,TRBJ2-7,-,TGTGCCAGCAGTGAACTATCGGGACAGGGACCTTACGAGCAGTACTTC,CASSELSGQGPYEQYF
TRBD1,TRBV30,TRBJ1-4,-,TGTGCCTGGAGGAAAAACAGGGGGATTCGTGAAAAACTGTTTTTT,CAWRKNRGIREKLFF
TRBD1,TRBV7-9,TRBJ1-3,-,TGTGCCAGCAGCTTAGGACAGGGCCACAGCTCTGGAAACACCATATATTTT,CASSLGQGHSSGNTIYF
TRBD2,TRBV5-5,TRBJ2-3,-,TGTGCCAGCAGTATTGCGGGGGGGCCCGATACGCAGTATTTT,CASSIAGGPDTQYF
TRBD2,TRBV4-3,TRBJ2-5,once,TGCGCCAGCAGCCAAGATGATTCTAGCGGGGGTTCAGAGACCCAGTACTTC,CASSQDDSSGGSETQYF
-,TRBV7-2,TRBJ1-2,-,TGTGCCAGCAGCTTAGCCTTGGGGGCGCAGGGCTATGGCTACACCTTC,CASSLALGAQGYGYTF
-,TRBV12-5,TRBJ1-2,few,TGTGCTAGTGGTCTAACCCCCGGGGGGCGGGCTAACTATGGCTACACCTTC,CASGLTPGGRANYGYTF
-,TRBV21-1,TRBJ1-1,medium-sized,TGTGCCAGCAGCACTCAAAGGGGTGACAGAGAAGCTTTCTTT,CASSTQRGDREAFF
-,TRBV19,TRBJ1-2,-,TGTGCCAGTAGTATTGGCCGGGGTTATGGCTACACCTTC,CASSIGRGYGYTF
TRBD1,TRBV11-2,TRBJ1-2,-,TGTGCCAGCAGCTTAGATCCCGGGACAGGCTTTTTCTATGGCTACACCTTC,CASSLDPGTGFFYGYTF
-,TRBV7-2,TRBJ1-6,once,TGTGCCAGCAGCCTTTTCTCCCGACAGGCCAATAATTCACCCCTCCACTTT,CASSLFSRQANNSPLHF
TRBD1,TRBV11-2,TRBJ1-5,-,TGTGCCAGCAGCTTGACAGGGGGTAGGCCCCAGCATTTT,CASSLTGGRPQHF
-,TRBV12-3/TRBV12-4,TRBJ1-1,-,TGTGCCAGCAGTTCCCCCCCGGGTCCTGAAGCTTTCTTT,CASSSPPGPEAFF
-,TRBV6-2/TRBV6-3,TRBJ1-2,-,TGTGCCAGCAGTTTACGGGGAAACTATGGCTACACCTTC,CASSLRGNYGYTF
TRBD1,TRBV7-9,TRBJ1-3,-,TGTGCCAGCAGCTTCGATGGGACAGGGGGAAACACCATATATTTT,CASSFDGTGGNTIYF
TRBD1,TRBV15,TRBJ2-2,-,TGTGCCACCAGCAGAGATTTTGGGACAGGGTACACCGGGGAGCTGTTTTTT,CATSRDFGTGYTGELFF
-,TRBV7-9,TRBJ1-2,-,TGTGCCAGCAGCTTGGGCCCTAACAGCTATGGCTACACCTTC,CASSLGPNSYGYTF
-,TRBV7-8,TRBJ1-6,few,TGTGCCAGCAGCCCCCGTGGGGCGCTTAGTTCACCCCTCCACTTT,CASSPRGALSSPLHF
TRBD2,TRBV4-1,TRBJ2-5,-,TGCGCCAGCAGCGCCAAGACTAGCGGGGGCCAAGAGACCCAGTACTTC,CASSAKTSGGQETQYF
TRBD1,TRBV6-2/TRBV6-3,TRBJ2-7,-,TGTGCCAGCAGTAACCGGGACAGGGGGTTCCACGAGCAGTACTTC,CASSNRDRGFHEQYF
TRBD1,TRBV11-2,TRBJ1-2,-,TGTGCCAGCAGCGGATTACAGGGGAACTATGGCTACACCTTC,CASSGLQGNYGYTF
TRBD2,TRBV5-1,TRBJ2-2,-,TGCGCCACTTCTCCTCTGTGGGGAGGGACCGGGGAGCTGTTTTTT,CATSPLWGGTGELFF
TRBD1,TRBV19,TRBJ1-2,-,TGTGCCAGTAGAGACACCGGGACAGTCACCTATGGCTACACCTTC,CASRDTGTVTYGYTF
-,TRBV7-2,TRBJ2-5,-,TGTGCCAGCAGCTTACGTGGGGACTTACAAGAGACCCAGTACTTC,CASSLRGDLQETQYF
-,TRBV4-1,TRBJ1-5,few,TGCGCCAGCAGCCCAACAACACCTCCGGGTCAGCCCCAGCATTTT,CASSPTTPPGQPQHF
TRBD1,TRBV7-2,TRBJ2-5,-,TGTGCCAGCAGCTTATCGACAGGGACGGAGACCCAGTACTTC,CASSLSTGTETQYF
TRBD1,TRBV7-9,TRBJ2-7,-,TGTGCCAGCAGCTCCCCGGGACAGGGCTCCTACGAGCAGTACTTC,CASSSPGQGSYEQYF
-,TRBV9,TRBJ1-2,-,TGTGCCAGCAGTCTAGAGGGCAGCCCTCTGGGCTACACCTTC,CASSLEGSPLGYTF
-,TRBV18,TRBJ1-2,-,TGTGCCAGCTCACCATTTTTACAGACATGGGTTGGGCAAAACTATGGCTACACCTTC,CASSPFLQTWVGQNYGYTF
TRBD1,TRBV6-5,TRBJ1-1,-,TGTGCCAGCAGTCAGGACAGGGGGCCGAACACTGAAGCTTTCTTT,CASSQDRGPNTEAFF
TRBD1,TRBV7-2,TRBJ2-1,-,TGTGCCAGCAGCTTAGCAGGGGGCCCCCTCAATGAGCAGTTCTTC,CASSLAGGPLNEQFF
-,TRBV11-2,TRBJ1-2,once,TGTGCCAGCAGCTTAGCGGGGGGCACTATCTATGGCTACACCTTC,CASSLAGGTIYGYTF
TRBD1,TRBV5-6,TRBJ2-7,-,TGTGCCAGCAGCGGGGGGACAGGGGTGCCCGAGCAGTACTTC,CASSGGTGVPEQYF
-,TRBV2,TRBJ1-4,-,TGTGCCAGCTGCCGAGGGGGGGATGAAAAACTGTTTTTT,CASCRGGDEKLFF
-,TRBV19,TRBJ1-4,-,TGTGCCAGTAGGTCCTCGGGTGAAAAACTGTTTTTT,CASRSSGEKLFF
-,TRBV18,TRBJ1-1,-,TGTGCCAGCTCACCATTGCAGGAGGTTACTGAAGCTTTCTTT,CASSPLQEVTEAFF
-,TRBV27,TRBJ1-4,-,TGTGCCAGCAAACAGGGATTGGCAACTAATGAAAAACTGTTTTTT,CASKQGLATNEKLFF
-,TRBV9,TRBJ1-5,few,TGTGCCAGCAGCTTCGGGGGAGGGTTCTGTATCAATCAGCCCCAGCATTTT,CASSFGGGFCINQPQHF
-,TRBV3-1/TRBV3-2,TRBJ1-1,-,TGTGCCAGCAGCTGGACAGCTATGAACACTGAAGCTTTCTTT,CASSWTAMNTEAFF